A single sample gave rise to the 12 T cell receptor beta chains below, sequenced in a study of T cell responses to AZD1222 COVID-19 vaccine. The method was immunoSEQ multiplex PCR; TCRdb's version includes in-frame clones alone and lacks a portion of them. With under 150,000 clones in the sample, the ten largest clones hold under 2.5%. Source material: peripheral blood. The receptors shown here come from an adult in good health.

V usage is TRBV19 and J usage is TRBJ1-5, with a weak D call TRBD1 (5 bases). The V end was cut by 9 bases, the J end by 7 bases, with 22 bases between. The CDR3 covers 15 residues. The germline gives CDR1 LNHDA, CDR2 SQIVND (reference sequence). The CDR3 nucleotides read TGTGCCAGCAAAACCCCGCAGGGAGGATGGCAGCCCCAGCATTTT. The encoded protein is CASKTPQGGWQPQHF.

V gene TRBV5-4 combines with J gene TRBJ2-7; 13 bases are shared with TRBD2. With 4 bases clipped from V and 2 bases from J, the junction kept 3 bases outside the gene matches. The CDR3 covers 15 residues. CDR1 is SGHNT, CDR2 YYREEE, per germline (reference sequence). In DNA form, the CDR3 reads TGTGCCAGCAGCAAAACTAGCGGGGGGGCCTACGAGCAGTACTTC. Translation gives CASSKTSGGAYEQYF.

The rearrangement links TRBV28 to TRBJ2-1; 8 bases line up with TRBD2. Germline loops: CDR1 MDHEN, CDR2 SYDVKM. With V trimmed by 6 bases and J by 5 bases, 9 bases remained unmatched. The CDR3 contains 15 residues. CDR3 in DNA: TGTGCCAGCAGCCCCGGTGGCGGGGGGAACAATGAGCAGTTCTTC. Its translation: CASSPGGGGNNEQFF. Full variable domain (missing parts from reference TRBV28 and TRBJ2-1): DVKVTQSSRYLVKRTGEKVFLECVQDMDHENMFWYRQDPGLGLRLIYFSYDVKMKEKGDIPEGYSVSREKKERFSLILESASTNQTSMYLCASSPGGGGNNEQFFGPGTRLTVL.

This chain joins TRBV5-1 and TRBJ1-1, with 7 bases fitting TRBD1. Germline lookup yields CDR1 SGHRS and CDR2 YFSETQ. The V gene end was trimmed by 4 bases and the J gene end by 4 bases; junction bases not matched to a gene: 16. This CDR3 spans 17 amino acids. The CDR3 bases are TGCGCCAGCAGCCCCCGCCTAGAGGGGGCTAGCGGCACTGAAGCTTTCTTT. Protein product: CASSPRLEGASGTEAFF.

This chain connects TRBV30 to TRBJ1-2; D may be TRBD1 (6 bases). Germline assignment: CDR1 GTSNPN and CDR2 SVGIG (reference sequence). The CDR3 totals 12 residues. V dropped 8 bases and J dropped 5 bases, with 15 bases sitting between them. The CDR3 bases are TGTGCCGGGGGGCGGGGGGTTTATGGCTACACCTTC. It encodes CAGGRGVYGYTF.

The CDR3 is CASSLERSYGYTF. The CDR3 DNA reads TGCGCCAGCAGCTTGGAACGTAGTTATGGCTACACCTTC. The J gene is TRBJ1-2, the V gene TRBV5-1; D unresolved. There are 13 residues in the CDR3. The ends were cut back, 0 bases at V and 5 bases at J, with 8 bases in the middle. Germline lookup yields CDR1 SGHRS and CDR2 YFSETQ. The complete variable domain, with remaining parts taken from reference TRBV5-1 and TRBJ1-2, reads KAGVTQTPRYLIKTRGQQVTLSCSPISGHRSVSWYQQTPGQGLQFLFEYFSETQRNKGNFPGRFSGRQFSNSRSEMNVSTLELGDSALYLCASSLERSYGYTFGSGTRLTVV.

V is TRBV4-3 and J is TRBJ1-2; D is ambiguous. Trimming removed 1 base at V and 7 bases at J, with 13 bases between. This CDR3 spans 14 amino acids. Germline V CDR1 and CDR2: LGHNA, YSLEER. The CDR3 loop reads CASSQGSGEVGYTF. CDR3 sequence (DNA): TGCGCCAGCAGCCAAGGGAGTGGGGAAGTTGGCTACACCTTC.

V is TRBV4-1 and J is TRBJ1-3, with D possibly TRBD1 on 5 matching bases. Germline values: CDR1 MGHRA, CDR2 YSYEKL. This CDR3 has 15 amino acids. Trimming took off 4 bases at V and 0 bases at J, with 10 bases between the two ends. CDR3 loop: CASSPGGISGNTIYF. The DNA of the CDR3 is TGCGCCAGCAGCCCCGGGGGTATCTCTGGAAACACCATATATTTT.

The rearrangement uses TRBV27 and TRBJ1-1; D is undetermined. The germline V gene has CDR1 MNHEY and CDR2 SMNVEV (reference sequence). V was trimmed by 5 bases and J by 3 bases, leaving 10 bases between them. This CDR3 is 13 amino acids long. The CDR3 loop is CASSEYGDTEAFF. The CDR3 DNA reads as TGTGCCAGCAGTGAGTATGGGGACACTGAAGCTTTCTTT.

The rearrangement uses TRBV4-2 and TRBJ2-3, with 8 nucleotides matching TRBD2. This CDR3 has 17 residues. Germline CDR1 reads LGHNA; CDR2 reads YNFKEQ. With V trimmed by 0 bases and J by 2 bases, 7 bases remained unmatched. CDR3 amino acids: CASSQDGPSGSTDTQYF. In nucleotides, the CDR3 is TGTGCCAGCAGCCAAGATGGGCCTAGCGGGTCCACAGATACGCAGTATTTT.

The V and J genes are TRBV5-1 and TRBJ1-2; D ambiguous. Trimming stripped 2 bases from V and 6 bases from J, with 14 bases between. Germline lookup yields CDR1 SGHRS and CDR2 YFSETQ. The CDR3 is 14 residues long. CDR3 DNA sequence: TGCGCCAGCAGCTTTGGGTGGAGTTATGATGGCTACACCTTC. It translates to CASSFGWSYDGYTF.

The CDR3 spells CASSVSGQGPNEQFF. CDR3 nucleotide sequence: TGTGCCAGCAGCGTAAGTGGACAGGGCCCCAATGAGCAGTTCTTC. The genes are TRBV9 and TRBJ2-1; the match to TRBD1 covers 8 bases. J gave up 6 bases and V 1 base, and 6 bases lay outside the gene matches. The CDR3 consists of 15 residues. Per the germline V gene, CDR1 is SGDLS and CDR2 is YYNGEE. Together with reference TRBV9 and TRBJ2-1, the CDR3 gives the full variable domain: DSGVTQTPKHLITATGQRVTLRCSPRSGDLSVYWYQQSLDQGLQFLIQYYNGEERAKGNILERFSAQQFPDLHSELNLSSLELGDSALYFCASSVSGQGPNEQFFGPGTRLTVL.